Sequencing of this T cell receptor beta chain was carried out in a study of T cell changes during pregnancy in multiple sclerosis. Germline CDR1 is LGHNT and CDR2 is FRNRAP. The V and J ends lost 5 bases and 7 bases, in that order; junction bases with no gene match: 15. CDR3 length equals 17 residues. Using immunoSEQ multiplex PCR, the repertoire was profiled, and TCRdb retains in-frame clones only, with some absent. The table has roughly 57,000 clones, 92% seen once. This material consisted of CD4+ T cells from peripheral blood mononuclear cells, taken after pregnancy. The rearrangement uses TRBV12-5 and TRBJ1-2; 11 bases align to TRBD1. This TCR derives from a female donor with multiple sclerosis, enrolled in a pregnancy study. CDR3 residues: CASGLNFADRGRGGYTF. The CDR3 region has the DNA TGTGCTAGTGGTCTCAATTTTGCGGACAGGGGGCGCGGTGGCTACACCTTC.